These 27 T cell receptor beta chains share one sample of origin, sequenced in a study of identical twins. TCRdb reprocessed the 5' RACE reads via MiXCR and lists one record per CDR3 protein. The sample holds 550,000 to 800,000 distinct CDR3 sequences, 7.1% seen once. The data were also submitted as part of a second study, on yellow fever vaccine responses in identical twins.

The sample was PBMCs. These receptor sequences come from a woman under 30 in good health.

A remark on this clonotype: This may be a read error: a much more frequent sequence differs by one nucleotide. This sequence joins TRBV6-1 and TRBJ1-3; D gene ambiguous. The CDR3 consists of 14 residues. Looked up from germline, CDR1 is MNHNS and CDR2 is SASEGT. CDR3 loop: CASTDGSSGNTINF. The CDR3 coding sequence is TGTGCCAGCACAGACGGGAGCTCTGGAAACACCATAAATTTT.

This clonotype was recorded a few times. The chain couples TRBV2 to TRBJ2-4; the D gene is possibly TRBD1 (6 bases). V was pared by 7 bases and J by 3 bases, with 13 bases between. Germline assignment: CDR1 SNHLY and CDR2 FYNNEI. The CDR3 is 14 residues long. The CDR3 DNA reads TGTGCCAGCACCAGGGGCGTAGGCAAAAACATTCAGTACTTC. It is translated as CASTRGVGKNIQYF.

This clonotype was seen a few times. The gene calls are TRBV5-1 and TRBJ2-7; D tentatively fits TRBD1 or TRBD2 (6 bases each). The CDR3 contains 15 residues. V was shortened by 4 bases and J by 5 bases, with 19 bases between the two germline ends. The V gene's germline CDR1 is SGHRS and CDR2 YFSETQ. The CDR3 is CASSRGTTNPHEQYF. The CDR3 region has the DNA TGCGCCAGCAGCCGCGGGACAACCAACCCCCACGAGCAGTACTTC. The variable domain in full, completed from reference TRBV5-1 and TRBJ2-7, reads KAGVTQTPRYLIKTRGQQVTLSCSPISGHRSVSWYQQTPGQGLQFLFEYFSETQRNKGNFPGRFSGRQFSNSRSEMNVSTLELGDSALYLCASSRGTTNPHEQYFGPGTRLTVT.

This sequence joins TRBV5-1 and TRBJ2-5; 14 nucleotides match TRBD2. This CDR3 region has 16 residues. Per germline, CDR1 SGHRS and CDR2 YFSETQ. The junction had 2 bases not matched to a gene; V was cut back by 0 bases and J by 4 bases. The CDR3 spells CASSLETSGRGETQYF. The DNA of the CDR3 is TGCGCCAGCAGCTTGGAGACTAGCGGGAGGGGAGAGACCCAGTACTTC. The entire variable domain, with the rest obtained from reference TRBV5-1 and TRBJ2-5, is as follows: KAGVTQTPRYLIKTRGQQVTLSCSPISGHRSVSWYQQTPGQGLQFLFEYFSETQRNKGNFPGRFSGRQFSNSRSEMNVSTLELGDSALYLCASSLETSGRGETQYFGPGTRLLVL.

Only a few counts were recorded for this clonotype. The V call is TRBV2, the J call TRBJ2-6; 10 nucleotides line up with TRBD1. The trim removed 7 bases at V and 3 bases at J, leaving 9 bases unmatched. Looked up from germline, CDR1 is SNHLY and CDR2 is FYNNEI. The CDR3 spans 17 residues. This CDR3 is CASIGGQGFGGANVLTF. Here the CDR3 DNA reads TGTGCCAGCATAGGGGGACAGGGGTTCGGTGGGGCCAACGTCCTGACTTTC. Using reference TRBV2 and TRBJ2-6 for the parts outside the CDR3, the full variable domain is EPEVTQTPSHQVTQMGQEVILRCVPISNHLYFYWYRQILGQKVEFLVSFYNNEISEKSEIFDDQFSVERPDGSNFTLKIRSTKLEDSAMYFCASIGGQGFGGANVLTFGAGSRLTVL.

This clonotype was found many times. CDR3 protein: CASTPKEGWNTEAFF. The CDR3 DNA follows: TGTGCCAGCACACCTAAGGAGGGCTGGAACACTGAAGCTTTCTTT. The chain uses TRBV7-9 and TRBJ1-1; no firm D call. This CDR3 region has 15 residues. The V gene lost 7 bases and the J gene lost 1 base, with 16 bases spanning the gap. Germline CDR1 SEHNR, CDR2 FQNEAQ (reference sequence).

This clonotype was observed a handful of times. This chain joins TRBV11-3 and TRBJ2-2; possible D gene TRBD1, 6 bases. This CDR3 is 13 amino acids long. Germline V lookup: CDR1 SGHNT, CDR2 YENEEA. V was pared by 5 bases and J by 5 bases, with 9 bases between. The CDR3, as DNA: TGTGCCAGCAGCATACAGGGTACCGGGGAGCTGTTTTTT. This sequence encodes CASSIQGTGELFF.

This clonotype was recorded many times. The gene calls are TRBV4-1 and TRBJ2-5; D is ambiguous. Germline V gene lookup returns CDR1 MGHRA and CDR2 YSYEKL. V was pared by 0 bases and J by 4 bases, with 9 bases between. This CDR3 comprises 14 residues. The CDR3 protein is CASSQEARTETQYF. The CDR3 DNA reads TGCGCCAGCAGCCAAGAAGCTCGGACAGAGACCCAGTACTTC.

The CDR3 reads CASSVLSTTDTQYF. Written as DNA, the CDR3 is TGTGCCAGCAGCGTACTATCAACTACAGATACGCAGTATTTT. The chain has TRBV9 and TRBJ2-3; D is unclear. Trimming took off 1 base at V and 3 bases at J, with 9 bases between the two ends. The V gene's germline CDR1 is SGDLS and CDR2 YYNGEE. The CDR3 has 14 amino acids.

This clonotype was counted between two and nine times. The chain uses TRBV20-1 and TRBJ2-4; maybe TRBD1 (6 bases). Per the germline V gene, CDR1 is DFQATT and CDR2 is SNEGSKA (reference sequence). Trimming took off 4 bases at V and 3 bases at J, with 16 bases between the two ends. The CDR3 length is 15 residues. The CDR3 DNA is TGCAGTGCTATACCCCCGGGACAAGACAAAAACATTCAGTACTTC. It yields the protein CSAIPPGQDKNIQYF.

The chain joins TRBV2 to TRBJ2-5, with 7 bases that match TRBD2. After removal of 8 bases from V and 1 base from J, the junction contained 7 bases not matched to a gene. Germline loops: CDR1 SNHLY, CDR2 FYNNEI. This CDR3 spans 14 amino acids. Here the CDR3 reads CASCRGTTQETQYF. CDR3 nucleotide sequence: TGTGCCAGCTGCCGCGGGACTACCCAAGAGACCCAGTACTTC.

This clonotype was detected once. This sequence joins TRBV3-1 and TRBJ2-1; TRBD1 agrees at 9 bases. V gave up 11 bases and J gave up 9 bases; unmatched junction bases: 17. The V gene's germline CDR1 is LGHDT and CDR2 YNNKEL (reference sequence). The CDR3 is 15 amino acids. The CDR3 DNA reads TGTGCCTGCACCCAGGGGACAGGGCACACCCCTGAGCAGTTCTTC. Amino acid sequence: CACTQGTGHTPEQFF.

This clonotype was observed a handful of times. The rearrangement joins TRBV27 to TRBJ2-4; 13 bases align to TRBD2. Trimming removed 2 bases from V and 6 bases from J; junction bases left unmatched: 4. Germline CDR1 is MNHEY and CDR2 is SMNVEV (reference sequence). CDR3 length equals 16 residues. The DNA of the CDR3 is TGTGCCAGCAGTTTAACTAGCGGGAGGGCTGTAAACATTCAGTACTTC. Its translation is CASSLTSGRAVNIQYF.

The chain is built from TRBV6-1 and TRBJ1-1; perhaps TRBD1 as D (5 bases). Germline CDR1 reads MNHNS; CDR2 reads SASEGT. The V end was cut by 6 bases, the J end by 7 bases, with 21 bases between. The CDR3 has 15 residues. The CDR3 region is CASSDGTSGTREAFF. The DNA of the CDR3 is TGTGCCAGCAGCGATGGGACTAGCGGGACGCGTGAAGCTTTCTTT.

The chain has TRBV5-1 and TRBJ1-1; D ambiguous. The length of the CDR3 is 15 residues. Germline V CDR1 and CDR2: SGHRS, YFSETQ. The germline V and J ends were trimmed by 3 bases and 0 bases, with 12 bases remaining between them. CDR3 residues: CASSSAVGMNTEAFF. For the CDR3, the DNA is TGCGCCAGCAGCTCTGCCGTGGGTATGAACACTGAAGCTTTCTTT.

Ten or more counts support this clonotype. The rearrangement joins TRBV12-3 or TRBV12-4 to TRBJ1-5; D is unclear. V lost 2 bases and J lost 4, with 3 bases in between. This CDR3 has 12 amino acids. The CDR3 nucleotides read TGTGCCAGCAGTTTAATTAATCAGCCCCAGCATTTT. Translating gives CASSLINQPQHF.

This clonotype showed up just a few times. The chain links TRBV29-1 to TRBJ1-1, with 8 positions matching TRBD1. CDR3 length equals 14 residues. The germline V gene has CDR1 SQVTM and CDR2 ANQGSEA. Unmatched junction bases numbered 2, after V lost 1 base and J lost 1 base. As DNA, the CDR3 is TGCAGCGTTGAAGCTGGGACAGGGAACACTGAAGCTTTCTTT. Its protein is CSVEAGTGNTEAFF.

The chain carries TRBV7-7 and TRBJ2-5; unclear D gene. The V end was cut by 3 bases, the J end by 4 bases, with 9 bases between. CDR1 is SSHAT, CDR2 FNYEAQ, per germline (reference sequence). The CDR3 runs 13 residues. The CDR3 region has the DNA TGTGCCAGCAGCTTGTTTTTCCTAGAGACCCAGTACTTC. Its protein is CASSLFFLETQYF.

The chain uses TRBV7-9 and TRBJ2-7; 9 bases align to TRBD1. Germline V CDR1 and CDR2: SEHNR, FQNEAQ (reference sequence). Trimming at V came to 7 bases and at J to 7 bases, leaving 8 bases not matched to a gene. There are 13 residues in the CDR3. CDR3 loop: CASTPGQGNEQYF. CDR3 DNA: TGTGCCAGCACTCCTGGACAGGGGAATGAGCAGTACTTC.

This clonotype was seen ten or more times. The chain joins TRBV9 to TRBJ2-1; D not certain. The CDR3 is made up of 16 amino acids. The ends were cut back, 0 bases at V and 6 bases at J, with 16 bases in the middle. Germline lookup yields CDR1 SGDLS and CDR2 YYNGEE. CDR3: CASSVGAAFGFNEQFF. The CDR3 DNA reads as TGTGCCAGCAGCGTAGGTGCCGCCTTTGGGTTCAATGAGCAGTTCTTC.

The rearrangement links TRBV21-1 to TRBJ2-7; TRBD1 is taken as the D call from the table, unchecked against the DNA. TRBV21-1 is assigned pseudogene status. The CDR3 covers 15 residues. The CDR3 DNA follows: TGTGCCAGCAGCACGCTGACAGGGGGCCCCTACGAGCAGTACGTC. This codes for CASSTLTGGPYEQYV.

Ten or more counts support this clonotype. The chain has TRBV5-1 and TRBJ1-5; D unresolved. This CDR3 has 14 residues. With 0 bases removed from V and 6 bases from J, the gap between germline ends came to 10 bases. CDR1 SGHRS and CDR2 YFSETQ come from the germline V gene. CDR3 nucleotides: TGCGCCAGCAGCTTGGATCCCTTGGGTCAGCCCCAGCATTTT. Protein: CASSLDPLGQPQHF.

The chain employs TRBV7-8 and TRBJ2-2; TRBD1 matches 8 bases. Trimming removed 4 bases from V and 1 base from J; junction bases left unmatched: 5. Germline CDR1 and CDR2: SGHVS and FQNEAQ. This CDR3 has 16 amino acids. The CDR3, as DNA: TGTGCCAGCAGCTATCCCGGGACAGGGAACACCGGGGAGCTGTTTTTT. Its protein product is CASSYPGTGNTGELFF. The variable domain in full, completed from reference TRBV7-8 and TRBJ2-2, reads GAGVSQSPRYKVAKRGQDVALRCDPISGHVSLFWYQQALGQGPEFLTYFQNEAQLDKSGLPSDRFFAERPEGSVSTLKIQRTQQEDSAVYLCASSYPGTGNTGELFFGEGSRLTVL.

The rearrangement uses TRBV18 and TRBJ2-4, with 7 bases lining up with TRBD2. Losses at the gene ends were 3 bases for V and 8 bases for J; bases not matched to a gene: 4. Germline V gives CDR1 KGHSH, CDR2 LQKENI. CDR3 length equals 13 residues. CDR3 in amino acids: CASSPGLVDIQYF. The CDR3 DNA is TGTGCCAGCTCACCCGGACTAGTAGACATTCAGTACTTC.

This clonotype was observed many times. The V call is TRBV3-1, the J call TRBJ2-2; no reliable D call. Germline V gene data show CDR1 as LGHDT and CDR2 as YNNKEL (reference sequence). This CDR3 has 13 amino acids. V lost 1 base and J 3 bases, leaving 3 bases between the germline ends. The CDR3 nucleotides read TGTGCCAGCAGCCAAGGGTACACCGGGGAGCTGTTTTTT. Amino acids: CASSQGYTGELFF. Combining the CDR3 with reference TRBV3-1 and TRBJ2-2 gives the whole variable domain DTAVSQTPKYLVTQMGNDKSIKCEQNLGHDTMYWYKQDSKKFLKIMFSYNNKELIINETVPNRFSPKSPDKAHLNLHINSLELGDSAVYFCASSQGYTGELFFGEGSRLTVL.

This clonotype was counted at least ten times. The V call is TRBV20-1, the J call TRBJ1-1; a weak D match, TRBD1 (5 bases). V gave up 0 bases and J gave up 10 bases, with 15 bases separating them. The CDR3 covers 13 residues. Germline CDR1 reads DFQATT; CDR2 reads SNEGSKA (reference sequence). CDR3 DNA sequence: TGCAGTGCTAGAGACGGAGGGCAGGGCTTAGCTTTCTTT. Translation gives CSARDGGQGLAFF.

The V and J genes are TRBV5-5 and TRBJ2-3; a possible D gene is TRBD2 (5 bases). Germline V gives CDR1 SGHKS, CDR2 YYEKEE (reference sequence). The CDR3 has 14 amino acids. The V gene lost 2 bases and the J gene lost 4 bases, with 11 bases spanning the gap. The CDR3 DNA sequence: TGTGCCAGCAGCTTAAGGACTGATCCAGATACGCAGTATTTT. Translated, it gives CASSLRTDPDTQYF.